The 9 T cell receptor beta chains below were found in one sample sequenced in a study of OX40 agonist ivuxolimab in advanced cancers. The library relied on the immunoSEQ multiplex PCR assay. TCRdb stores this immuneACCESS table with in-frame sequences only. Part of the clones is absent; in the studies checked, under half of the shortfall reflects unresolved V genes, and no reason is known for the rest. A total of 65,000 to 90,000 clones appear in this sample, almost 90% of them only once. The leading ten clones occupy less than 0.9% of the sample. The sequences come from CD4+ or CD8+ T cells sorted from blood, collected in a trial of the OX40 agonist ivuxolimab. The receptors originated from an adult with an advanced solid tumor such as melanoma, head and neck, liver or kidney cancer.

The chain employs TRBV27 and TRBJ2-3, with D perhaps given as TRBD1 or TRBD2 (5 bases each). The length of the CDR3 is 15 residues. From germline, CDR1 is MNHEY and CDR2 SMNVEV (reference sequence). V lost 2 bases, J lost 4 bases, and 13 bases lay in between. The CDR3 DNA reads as TGTGCCAGCAGTTTAAGAGCAGGGAGCCCAGATACGCAGTATTTT. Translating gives CASSLRAGSPDTQYF.

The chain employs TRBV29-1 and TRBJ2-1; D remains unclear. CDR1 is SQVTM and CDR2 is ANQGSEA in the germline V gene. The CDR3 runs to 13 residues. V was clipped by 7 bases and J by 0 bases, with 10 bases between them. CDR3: CSDSWSSYNEQFF. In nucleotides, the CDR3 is TGCAGCGATTCCTGGAGCTCCTACAATGAGCAGTTCTTC.

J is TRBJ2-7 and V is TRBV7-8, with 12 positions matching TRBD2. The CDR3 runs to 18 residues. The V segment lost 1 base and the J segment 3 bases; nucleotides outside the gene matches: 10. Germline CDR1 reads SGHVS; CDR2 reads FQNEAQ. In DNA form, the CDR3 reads TGTGCCAGCAGCTTAGTGCGGACTAGCGGGAAAGACGGCTACGAGCAGTACTTC. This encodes CASSLVRTSGKDGYEQYF.

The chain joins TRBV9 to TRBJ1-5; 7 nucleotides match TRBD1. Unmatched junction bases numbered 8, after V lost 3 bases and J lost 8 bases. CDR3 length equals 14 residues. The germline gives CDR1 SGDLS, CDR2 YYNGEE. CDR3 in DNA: TGTGCCAGCAGCGCGGAGGGGGCTACGGAGCCCCAGCATTTT. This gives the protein CASSAEGATEPQHF. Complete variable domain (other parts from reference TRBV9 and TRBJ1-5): DSGVTQTPKHLITATGQRVTLRCSPRSGDLSVYWYQQSLDQGLQFLIQYYNGEERAKGNILERFSAQQFPDLHSELNLSSLELGDSALYFCASSAEGATEPQHFGDGTRLSIL.

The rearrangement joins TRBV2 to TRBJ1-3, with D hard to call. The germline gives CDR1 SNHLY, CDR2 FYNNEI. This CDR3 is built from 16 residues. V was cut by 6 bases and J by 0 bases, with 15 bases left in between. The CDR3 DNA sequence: TGTGCCAGCAGGAGGGATCCCGGTAGCTCTGGAAACACCATATATTTT. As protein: CASRRDPGSSGNTIYF. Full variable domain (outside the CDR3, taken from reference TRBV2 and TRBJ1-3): EPEVTQTPSHQVTQMGQEVILRCVPISNHLYFYWYRQILGQKVEFLVSFYNNEISEKSEIFDDQFSVERPDGSNFTLKIRSTKLEDSAMYFCASRRDPGSSGNTIYFGEGSWLTVV.

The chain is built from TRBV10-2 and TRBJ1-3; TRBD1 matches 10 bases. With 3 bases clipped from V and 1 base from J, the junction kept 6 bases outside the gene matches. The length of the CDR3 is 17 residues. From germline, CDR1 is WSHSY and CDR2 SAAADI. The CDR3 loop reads CASSDKTGGRSGNTIYF. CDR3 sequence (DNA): TGCGCCAGCAGTGACAAGACAGGGGGCAGGTCTGGAAACACCATATATTTT.

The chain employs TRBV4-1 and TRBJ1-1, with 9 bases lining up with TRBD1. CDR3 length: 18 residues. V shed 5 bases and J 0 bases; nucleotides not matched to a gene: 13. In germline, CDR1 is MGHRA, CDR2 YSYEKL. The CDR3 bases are TGCGCCAGCAGCGCGTACAGGGGGCGCTTCGGGGTGAACACTGAAGCTTTCTTT. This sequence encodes CASSAYRGRFGVNTEAFF.

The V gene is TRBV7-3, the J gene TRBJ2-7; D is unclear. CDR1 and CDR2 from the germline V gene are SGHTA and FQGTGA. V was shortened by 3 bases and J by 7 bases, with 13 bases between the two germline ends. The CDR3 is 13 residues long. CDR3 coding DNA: TGTGCCAGCAGCTTCGACACCCTGGGGGAGCAGTACTTC. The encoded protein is CASSFDTLGEQYF.

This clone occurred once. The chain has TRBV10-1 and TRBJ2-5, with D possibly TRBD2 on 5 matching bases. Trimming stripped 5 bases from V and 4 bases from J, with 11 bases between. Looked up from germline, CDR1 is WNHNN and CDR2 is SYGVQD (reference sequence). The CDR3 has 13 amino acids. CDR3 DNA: TGCGCCAGCAGTTCTGGGCGGGTAGAGACCCAGTACTTC. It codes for CASSSGRVETQYF.